The 12 T cell receptor beta chains reported below all come from one sample, sequenced in a study of identical twins. TCRdb re-called the 5' RACE reads with MiXCR, one entry per CDR3 protein. The sample shows about 790,000 distinct CDR3 sequences, about 18% of them seen only once. The sample also formed part of further work on T cells expressing NK-cell markers.

Sequenced sample: PBMCs. These receptors were collected from a woman between 18 and 29 years old in good health.

J is TRBJ1-5 and V is TRBV12-3 or TRBV12-4, with a possible D match to TRBD1 (5 bases). Between the trimmed V and J ends, which lost 6 bases and 3 bases, there was a span of 12 bases. The CDR3 consists of 14 residues. This CDR3 is CASRRGIDNQPQHF. For the CDR3, the DNA is TGTGCCAGCAGACGGGGGATCGACAATCAGCCCCAGCATTTT.

The V gene is TRBV20-1, the J gene TRBJ2-5; D is perhaps TRBD1 or TRBD2 (5 bases each). Deletions cut 5 bases from V and 1 base from J, with 14 bases between. The CDR3 consists of 14 residues. Germline V gives CDR1 DFQATT, CDR2 SNEGSKA (reference sequence). CDR3 sequence: CSAVSGAIQETQYF. Written as DNA, the CDR3 is TGCAGTGCTGTGTCCGGGGCCATCCAAGAGACCCAGTACTTC.

The V call is TRBV20-1, the J call TRBJ2-3, with D possibly TRBD2 on 6 matching bases. Per the germline V gene, CDR1 is DFQATT and CDR2 is SNEGSKA (reference sequence). This CDR3 is built from 14 residues. The germline V and J ends were trimmed by 1 base and 1 base, with 9 bases remaining between them. CDR3 in DNA: TGCAGTGCTAGAGTTAGCGGAGGCACAGATACGCAGTATTTT. Translation: CSARVSGGTDTQYF.

The chain has TRBV12-3 or TRBV12-4 and TRBJ2-3, with 13 positions matching TRBD2. There are 16 residues in the CDR3. V gave up 7 bases and J gave up 5 bases; unmatched junction bases: 9. CDR3 bases: TGTGCCAGCATTCATTGGACTAGCGGGGGCCAAGATACGCAGTATTTT. Its protein product is CASIHWTSGGQDTQYF.

In this sample, this clonotype turned up many times. The chain combines TRBV24-1 with TRBJ2-5; the match to TRBD2 covers 8 bases. The CDR3 is 15 amino acids. Germline V gene data show CDR1 as KGHDR and CDR2 as SFDVKD. V trimming: 2 bases; J trimming: 5 bases; junction bases outside the gene matches: 6. The CDR3 DNA is TGTGCCACCAGTGATTCCGGGGGGGTCTCGGAGACCCAGTACTTC. It encodes CATSDSGGVSETQYF.

This clonotype was seen more than once but under ten times. The chain combines TRBV10-3 with TRBJ1-1; no definite D call. Germline CDR1 and CDR2: ENHRY and SYGVKD. The V and J ends lost 11 bases and 4 bases respectively, with 20 bases between them. CDR3 length equals 14 residues. The CDR3 DNA reads TGTGCCTCCACTGAGGGTGTGAGTTTCACTGAAGCTTTCTTT. Its translation is CASTEGVSFTEAFF.

The chain joins TRBV20-1 to TRBJ2-7; 7 nucleotides agree with TRBD2. Germline trimming cut 2 bases from V and 0 bases from J; bases unmatched to any gene: 4. The CDR3 extends over 14 amino acids. Germline lookup yields CDR1 DFQATT and CDR2 SNEGSKA (reference sequence). The CDR3 DNA reads TGCAGTGCTAGACGGCTAGCGGCCTCCTACGAGCAGTACTTC. Translating gives CSARRLAASYEQYF.

The chain joins TRBV7-9 to TRBJ2-5; TRBD2 might be the D (7 bases). The CDR3 is 14 residues long. Trimming took off 2 bases at V and 5 bases at J, with 12 bases between the two ends. CDR1 and CDR2 from the germline V gene are SEHNR and FQNEAQ (reference sequence). The CDR3 loop is CASSLRGGLETQYF. The CDR3, as DNA: TGTGCCAGCAGCTTAAGGGGGGGATTGGAGACCCAGTACTTC. The full variable domain, rest sourced from reference TRBV7-9 and TRBJ2-5, is DTGVSQNPRHKITKRGQNVTFRCDPISEHNRLYWYRQTLGQGPEFLTYFQNEAQLEKSRLLSDRFSAERPKGSFSTLEIQRTEQGDSAMYLCASSLRGGLETQYFGPGTRLLVL.

In this sample, this clonotype turned up a few times. The chain uses TRBV20-1 and TRBJ1-1; D gene ambiguous. The V end was cut by 3 bases, the J end by 3 bases, with 14 bases between. CDR3 length: 14 residues. Germline lookup yields CDR1 DFQATT and CDR2 SNEGSKA (reference sequence). CDR3 coding DNA: TGCAGTGCTAGGACACCTCGGCGGGACACTGAAGCTTTCTTT. This translates into CSARTPRRDTEAFF.

The chain recombines TRBV10-3 with TRBJ1-3, with D unresolved. The CDR3 spans 12 residues. Germline CDR1 and CDR2: ENHRY and SYGVKD. Trimming took off 8 bases at V and 0 bases at J, with 5 bases between the two ends. CDR3 in amino acids: CAIGPSGNTIYF. The DNA of the CDR3 is TGTGCCATCGGCCCCTCTGGAAACACCATATATTTT.

This clonotype was recorded many times. The chain combines TRBV24-1 with TRBJ2-1; D remains unclear. The CDR3 runs to 12 residues. Germline V CDR1 and CDR2: KGHDR, SFDVKD. Trimming removed 5 bases at V and 5 bases at J, with 6 bases between. This chain's CDR3 is CATSGNNNEQFF. Written as DNA, the CDR3 is TGTGCCACCAGTGGCAACAACAATGAGCAGTTCTTC.

This clonotype was seen a few times. V and J are TRBV7-2 and TRBJ2-1; D perhaps matches TRBD2 (5 bases). With 5 bases removed from V and 12 bases from J, the gap between germline ends came to 14 bases. The CDR3 contains 12 residues. The germline CDR1 and CDR2 sequences are SGHTA and FQGNSA. DNA for the CDR3: TGTGCCAGCAGCGTCGGGCCGGCGGGGCAGTTCTTC. This gives the protein CASSVGPAGQFF.